This TCR beta chain was identified in a study of T-cell reconstitution after alpha-beta-depleted transplantation in children. Study-wide findings and caveats: Some patients showed high day-60 TCRbeta diversity, which derived from surviving recipient T cells and thymic progenitors. About two months after transplant, alpha-beta T cells reportedly came from several hundred expanded graft clones.

This clonotype was counted only a few times. Its antigen is as yet unknown. From germline, CDR1 is KGHDR and CDR2 SFDVKD. The germline V and J ends were trimmed by 9 bases and 0 bases, with 14 bases remaining between them. The CDR3 is made up of 15 amino acids. Unique molecular identifiers were incorporated when the TCRbeta library was constructed. TCRdb re-analysed the PCR reads in MiXCR, keeping a single row per CDR3 protein. The sample includes fewer than 700,000 distinct CDR3 sequences, 10% to 15% of them seen just once. The source material was PBMCs, mostly from graft donor cells, sampled 360 days after TCRalphabeta/CD19-depleted stem cell transplant. The sequence was collected from a male patient between 5 and 17 years old who had a stem cell transplant for acute myeloid leukemia, so the T cells may come from the graft donor. The chain is built from TRBV24-1 and TRBJ2-1; possibly TRBD2 for D (7 bases). The DNA for the CDR3 is TGTGCCACCGGGGGGGCAGGGCGCTCCTACAATGAGCAGTTCTTC. Translation: CATGGAGRSYNEQFF.